The 29 T cell receptor beta chains below come from one sample, sequenced in a study of blood T cell repertoires in COVID-19. Data came from immunoSEQ multiplex PCR; TCRdb stores just in-frame clones and leaves some out. In the table there are about 110,000 clones, about 72% of which are singletons. Sequences were obtained from peripheral blood. Receptor source: a woman between 55 and 75 years old with acute or convalescent COVID-19.

This clone was detected many times. The chain has TRBV19 and TRBJ1-2; TRBD1 matches at 8 bases. The V gene end was trimmed by 5 bases and the J gene end by 5 bases; junction bases not matched to a gene: 7. This CDR3 comprises 14 residues. Germline V gives CDR1 LNHDA, CDR2 SQIVND (reference sequence). The CDR3 DNA is TGTGCCAGTAGTGTCCGACAGGGGAAGTATGGCTACACCTTC. As protein: CASSVRQGKYGYTF.

This clone was observed a few times. The gene calls are TRBV27 and TRBJ2-1; D possibly corresponds to TRBD2 (5 bases). Germline CDR1 is MNHEY and CDR2 is SMNVEV (reference sequence). Trimming took 3 bases from V and 7 from J, leaving 10 bases between them. CDR3 length: 13 residues. This CDR3 is CASSLLAWNEQFF. CDR3 sequence (DNA): TGTGCCAGCAGTTTGCTAGCTTGGAATGAGCAGTTCTTC.

This clone was detected only once. The chain joins TRBV19 to TRBJ2-3, with 8 positions matching TRBD1. The CDR3 length is 15 residues. The germline V gene has CDR1 LNHDA and CDR2 SQIVND (reference sequence). V shed 10 bases and J 0 bases; nucleotides not matched to a gene: 9. CDR3 amino acids: CATRGRGSSTDTQYF. The CDR3 bases are TGTGCCACCAGGGGGCGCGGAAGTAGCACAGATACGCAGTATTTT. Combining the CDR3 with reference TRBV19 and TRBJ2-3 gives the whole variable domain DGGITQSPKYLFRKEGQNVTLSCEQNLNHDAMYWYRQDPGQGLRLIYYSQIVNDFQKGDIAEGYSVSREKKESFPLTVTSAQKNPTAFYLCATRGRGSSTDTQYFGPGTRLTVL.

This chain connects TRBV18 to TRBJ1-1, with 8 positions matching TRBD1. CDR1 and CDR2 from the germline V gene are KGHSH and LQKENI. With 5 bases clipped from V and 5 bases from J, the junction kept 10 bases outside the gene matches. The CDR3 runs 15 residues. The CDR3 reads CASSAWDRFRTEAFF. DNA for the CDR3: TGTGCCAGCTCAGCCTGGGACAGGTTTAGGACTGAAGCTTTCTTT. Variable domain in full (rest from reference TRBV18 and TRBJ1-1): NAGVMQNPRHLVRRRGQEARLRCSPMKGHSHVYWYRQLPEEGLKFMVYLQKENIIDESGMPKERFSAEFPKEGPSILRIQQVVRGDSAAYFCASSAWDRFRTEAFFGQGTRLTVV.

The chain recombines TRBV7-2 with TRBJ2-7, with D possibly TRBD2 on 5 matching bases. V was trimmed by 2 bases and J by 6 bases, leaving 14 bases between them. Germline V gene data show CDR1 as SGHTA and CDR2 as FQGNSA. The CDR3 has 14 amino acids. This CDR3 is CASSLSPSPAEQYF. The CDR3 region has the DNA TGTGCCAGCAGCTTAAGCCCTAGCCCAGCCGAGCAGTACTTC.

The chain carries TRBV10-3 and TRBJ2-3; D remains ambiguous. CDR3 length equals 14 residues. Germline values: CDR1 ENHRY, CDR2 SYGVKD. Trimming cost V 4 bases and J 0 bases, with 8 bases left between them. The CDR3 DNA follows: TGTGCCATCAGTGGGGCTACTAGCACAGATACGCAGTATTTT. This codes for CAISGATSTDTQYF.

This sequence joins TRBV9 and TRBJ2-1, with TRBD1 identical over 9 bases. J gave up 10 bases and V 0 bases, and 8 bases lay outside the gene matches. Germline values: CDR1 SGDLS, CDR2 YYNGEE. This CDR3 region has 15 residues. The CDR3 nucleotides read TGTGCCAGCAGCGTAGAGGGACAGGGATTCGGGGAGCAGTTCTTC. Translated: CASSVEGQGFGEQFF.

The table lists this clone with a count of one. This rearrangement joins TRBV9 to TRBJ2-5; perhaps TRBD1 as D (5 bases). Trimming left V 0 bases short and J 1 base short, with 10 bases between. This CDR3 contains 15 residues. The germline V gene has CDR1 SGDLS and CDR2 YYNGEE. The CDR3 here is CASSVVPGPQETQYF. CDR3 nucleotides: TGTGCCAGCAGCGTAGTTCCAGGGCCCCAAGAGACCCAGTACTTC.

The chain combines TRBV5-6 with TRBJ2-7; 7 nucleotides align to TRBD1. V lost 3 bases and J lost 2; bases outside the gene matches: 5. CDR1 is SGHDT and CDR2 is YYEEEE in the germline V gene. This CDR3 has 14 amino acids. The CDR3, as DNA: TGTGCCAGCAGCTCGGGGACAGTAACCTACGAGCAGTACTTC. This translates into CASSSGTVTYEQYF. Full variable domain (missing parts from reference TRBV5-6 and TRBJ2-7): DAGVTQSPTHLIKTRGQQVTLRCSPKSGHDTVSWYQQALGQGPQFIFQYYEEEERQRGNFPDRFSGHQFPNYSSELNVNALLLGDSALYLCASSSGTVTYEQYFGPGTRLTVT.

The V call is TRBV2, the J call TRBJ1-6; TRBD1 is a possible D gene (5 bases). The CDR3 loop spans 12 amino acids. Germline assignment: CDR1 SNHLY and CDR2 FYNNEI. V was cut by 11 bases and J by 4 bases, with 9 bases left in between. In nucleotides, the CDR3 is TGTGCCCAGCAGGGTTATAATTCACCCCTCCACTTT. It encodes CAQQGYNSPLHF. Full variable domain (remainder filled in from reference TRBV2 and TRBJ1-6): EPEVTQTPSHQVTQMGQEVILRCVPISNHLYFYWYRQILGQKVEFLVSFYNNEISEKSEIFDDQFSVERPDGSNFTLKIRSTKLEDSAMYFCAQQGYNSPLHFGNGTRLTVT.

This clone was recorded at least ten times. This chain joins TRBV7-9 and TRBJ1-1; D ambiguous. V was clipped by 1 base and J by 4 bases, with 10 bases between them. This CDR3 has 14 residues. Germline CDR1 and CDR2: SEHNR and FQNEAQ (reference sequence). The chain's CDR3 is CASSLGGYGTEAFF. CDR3 DNA: TGTGCCAGCAGCTTAGGAGGGTATGGCACTGAAGCTTTCTTT. The full variable domain, with the rest looked up from reference TRBV7-9 and TRBJ1-1, is DTGVSQNPRHKITKRGQNVTFRCDPISEHNRLYWYRQTLGQGPEFLTYFQNEAQLEKSRLLSDRFSAERPKGSFSTLEIQRTEQGDSAMYLCASSLGGYGTEAFFGQGTRLTVV.

The chain recombines TRBV9 with TRBJ2-1; 7 nucleotides match TRBD1. J gave up 1 base and V 0 bases, and 4 bases lay outside the gene matches. Germline CDR1 is SGDLS and CDR2 is YYNGEE. The CDR3 totals 16 residues. CDR3 protein: CASSVEHRGSYNEQFF. Here the CDR3 DNA reads TGTGCCAGCAGCGTAGAGCACAGGGGTTCCTACAATGAGCAGTTCTTC.

The chain links TRBV4-3 to TRBJ1-6, with TRBD1 as a possible D gene (5 bases). Trimming took 1 base from V and 7 from J, leaving 17 bases between them. There are 17 residues in the CDR3. Germline CDR1 and CDR2: LGHNA and YSLEER. The DNA for the CDR3 is TGCGCCAGCAGCCAAGTGGGAAGGGGCGCTGGGAATTCACCCCTCCACTTT. As protein: CASSQVGRGAGNSPLHF.

This clone turned up a few times. The V gene is TRBV5-1, the J gene TRBJ1-6, with 7 bases lining up with TRBD1. With V trimmed by 7 bases and J by 3 bases, 7 bases remained unmatched. Germline CDR1 is SGHRS and CDR2 is YFSETQ. This CDR3 has 15 residues. The CDR3 DNA follows: TGCGCCAGCGGGTCAGGACAGGACTATAATTCACCCCTCCACTTT. Translated, it gives CASGSGQDYNSPLHF.

The V and J genes are TRBV18 and TRBJ2-5; possible D gene TRBD2, 6 bases. The germline V and J ends were trimmed by 0 bases and 4 bases, with 9 bases remaining between them. CDR1 is KGHSH and CDR2 is LQKENI in the germline V gene. The CDR3 is 14 amino acids. CDR3 in DNA: TGTGCCAGCTCACCACCTCAGGGAGGAGAGACCCAGTACTTC. This gives the protein CASSPPQGGETQYF.

V gene TRBV7-9 combines with J gene TRBJ1-4; maybe TRBD1 (6 bases). The CDR3 sequence is 16 residues long. Germline CDR1 and CDR2: SEHNR and FQNEAQ (reference sequence). V was trimmed by 5 bases and J by 8 bases, leaving 21 bases between them. Written as DNA, the CDR3 is TGTGCCAGCAGCCGTCAGACGGCAAGGGGGGGAGAAAAACTGTTTTTT. Its protein product is CASSRQTARGGEKLFF. The full variable domain, rest sourced from reference TRBV7-9 and TRBJ1-4, is DTGVSQNPRHKITKRGQNVTFRCDPISEHNRLYWYRQTLGQGPEFLTYFQNEAQLEKSRLLSDRFSAERPKGSFSTLEIQRTEQGDSAMYLCASSRQTARGGEKLFFGSGTQLSVL.

This clone was detected only once. The chain recombines TRBV27 with TRBJ1-6, with 8 bases matching TRBD1. Germline CDR1 MNHEY, CDR2 SMNVEV (reference sequence). Trimming removed 6 bases from V and 5 bases from J; junction bases left unmatched: 3. The CDR3 is 14 amino acids. This chain's CDR3 is CASRQGGNNSPLHF. The CDR3 bases are TGTGCCAGCAGACAGGGGGGGAATAATTCACCCCTCCACTTT.

Only one count was recorded for this clone. This rearrangement joins TRBV28 to TRBJ1-2; the D gene is possibly TRBD1 (6 bases). The V end lost 2 bases, the J end lost 7 bases, and 20 bases lay between the germline ends. Germline V lookup: CDR1 MDHEN, CDR2 SYDVKM. There are 16 residues in the CDR3. DNA of the CDR3: TGTGCCAGCAGTTTAATTTTGATGGTACAGGGCGGTGGCTACACCTTC. Protein sequence: CASSLILMVQGGGYTF.

This chain joins TRBV19 and TRBJ1-3, with a weak D call TRBD1 (6 bases). CDR3 size: 16 residues. V shed 8 bases and J shed 0 bases, with 17 bases lying between them. The germline CDR1 and CDR2 sequences are LNHDA and SQIVND (reference sequence). CDR3 sequence reads: CASRPGHQVSGNTIYF. The CDR3 nucleotides are TGTGCCAGTCGACCGGGACATCAAGTCTCTGGAAACACCATATATTTT.

This chain connects TRBV7-2 to TRBJ2-1; 16 positions match TRBD2. Per the germline V gene, CDR1 is SGHTA and CDR2 is FQGNSA. The V gene end was trimmed by 2 bases and the J gene end by 13 bases; junction bases not matched to a gene: 17. The CDR3 length is 19 residues. The CDR3 DNA sequence: TGTGCCAGCAGCTTAAAGTTCTTGGGACTAGCGGGGGGGCCTCGGGATCAGTTCTTC. Encoded protein: CASSLKFLGLAGGPRDQFF.

J is TRBJ2-3 and V is TRBV7-8; 8 bases map to TRBD2. The J segment lost 6 bases and the V segment lost 5 bases, leaving 16 bases of the junction unmatched. From germline, CDR1 is SGHVS and CDR2 FQNEAQ. The CDR3 has 17 residues. DNA of the CDR3: TGTGCCAGCAGCCCCGGAAGGACTAGCAAAGGGGCCGATACGCAGTATTTT. Protein: CASSPGRTSKGADTQYF.

The rearrangement uses TRBV11-2 and TRBJ1-2, with 9 bases aligning to TRBD1. The trim removed 2 bases at V and 2 bases at J, leaving 3 bases unmatched. Germline-derived CDR1 and CDR2 are SGHAT and FQNNGV. The CDR3 has 15 residues. The CDR3 region is CASSLMGQGNYGYTF. The CDR3 DNA is TGTGCCAGCAGCTTAATGGGACAGGGCAACTATGGCTACACCTTC.

This clone was detected once. The chain has TRBV10-3 and TRBJ2-2; maybe TRBD2 (5 bases). The CDR3 contains 15 residues. Between the trimmed V and J ends, which lost 0 bases and 8 bases, there was a span of 13 bases. The germline CDR1 and CDR2 sequences are ENHRY and SYGVKD. DNA for the CDR3: TGTGCCATCAGTGAGTCGATATCACGAGGGGGGGAGCTGTTTTTT. Residues: CAISESISRGGELFF.

V and J are TRBV11-2 and TRBJ1-2; D may be TRBD1 (5 bases). Germline lookup yields CDR1 SGHAT and CDR2 FQNNGV. Trimming stripped 4 bases from V and 10 bases from J, with 13 bases between. The CDR3 runs 12 residues. The CDR3, as DNA: TGTGCCAGCAGCTCGGGACTTGTGACCTACACCTTC. Translated, it gives CASSSGLVTYTF.

This clone turned up a few times. The genes are TRBV9 and TRBJ1-2; no firm D call. CDR1 is SGDLS, CDR2 YYNGEE, per germline. The germline V and J ends were trimmed by 0 bases and 0 bases, with 9 bases remaining between them. The length of the CDR3 is 15 residues. The CDR3 bases are TGTGCCAGCAGCGTAGGTGGGCAGACTAACTATGGCTACACCTTC. Protein: CASSVGGQTNYGYTF. Filled out from reference TRBV9 and TRBJ1-2, the complete variable domain reads DSGVTQTPKHLITATGQRVTLRCSPRSGDLSVYWYQQSLDQGLQFLIQYYNGEERAKGNILERFSAQQFPDLHSELNLSSLELGDSALYFCASSVGGQTNYGYTFGSGTRLTVV.

V and J are TRBV25-1 and TRBJ2-7, with a tentative D call TRBD1 (5 bases). CDR1 and CDR2 (germline): MGHDK, SYGVNS. Trimming pared 7 bases from V and 3 bases from J, leaving 10 bases between. The CDR3 loop spans 12 amino acids. CDR3 loop: CASTRDNYEQYF. CDR3 in DNA: TGTGCCAGCACCAGGGATAACTACGAGCAGTACTTC.

The V call is TRBV5-1, the J call TRBJ1-2; 7 positions match TRBD1. J was trimmed by 8 bases and V by 1 base; bases with no gene match: 11. The V gene's germline CDR1 is SGHRS and CDR2 YFSETQ. This CDR3 region has 15 residues. The CDR3 sequence is CASSLNGRGDRGYTF. Here the CDR3 DNA reads TGCGCCAGCAGCTTGAATGGCAGGGGGGACCGGGGCTACACCTTC.

The chain joins TRBV7-2 to TRBJ1-2, with 8 bases fitting TRBD1. Germline CDR1 reads SGHTA; CDR2 reads FQGNSA. This CDR3 is built from 16 residues. The ends lost 4 bases at V and 4 bases at J; junction bases unmatched: 11. In DNA, the CDR3 is TGTGCCAGCAGCTCGGGACAGGTGGGACGACTCTATGGCTACACCTTC. It yields the protein CASSSGQVGRLYGYTF.

The chain has TRBV18 and TRBJ1-2; possibly TRBD1 for D (5 bases). V lost 3 bases and J 2 bases, leaving 13 bases between the germline ends. CDR3 size: 15 residues. Germline V gene sequence: CDR1 KGHSH, CDR2 LQKENI. CDR3 in amino acids: CASSPPTRGNYGYTF. CDR3 bases: TGTGCCAGCTCACCCCCAACTCGGGGGAACTATGGCTACACCTTC.